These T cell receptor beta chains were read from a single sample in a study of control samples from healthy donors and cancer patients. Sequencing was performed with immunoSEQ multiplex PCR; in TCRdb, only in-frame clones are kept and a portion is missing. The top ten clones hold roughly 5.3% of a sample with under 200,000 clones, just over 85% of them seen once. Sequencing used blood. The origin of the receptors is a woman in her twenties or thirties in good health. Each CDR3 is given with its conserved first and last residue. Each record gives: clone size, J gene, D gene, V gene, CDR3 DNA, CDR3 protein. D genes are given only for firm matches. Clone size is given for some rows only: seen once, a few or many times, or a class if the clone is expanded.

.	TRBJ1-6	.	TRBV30	TGTGCCTGGAGGACGCCGGGCTGGGGGAATTCACCCCTCCACTTT	CAWRTPGWGNSPLHF
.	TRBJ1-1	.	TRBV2	TGTGCCAGCACCACGGCCATGATGAACACTGAAGCTTTCTTT	CASTTAMMNTEAFF
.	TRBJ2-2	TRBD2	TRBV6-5	TGTGCCAGCAGTTGGACTAGCGGGGGGGGAGGGGAGCTGTTTTTT	CASSWTSGGGGELFF
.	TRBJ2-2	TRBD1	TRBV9	TGTGCCAGCAGCGTATACGACAGGGAAGCGGGGGAGCTGTTTTTT	CASSVYDREAGELFF
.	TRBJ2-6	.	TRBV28	TGTGCCAGCAGTTCCCTCGGGGTATCTAGTAGGGCCAACGTCCTGACTTTC	CASSSLGVSSRANVLTF
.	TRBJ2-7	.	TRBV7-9	TGTGCCAGCGGCTACGAGCAGTACTTC	CASGYEQYF
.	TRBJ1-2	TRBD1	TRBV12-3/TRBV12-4	TGTGCCAGCAGGGGACAGGGGGTCTATGGCTACACCTTC	CASRGQGVYGYTF
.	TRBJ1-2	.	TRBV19	TGTGCCAGTAATCGGCAGAACTATGGCTACACCTTC	CASNRQNYGYTF
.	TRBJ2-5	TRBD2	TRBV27	TGTGCCAGCAGTTTACTAAGCGGGGGGCAAGAGACCCAGTACTTC	CASSLLSGGQETQYF
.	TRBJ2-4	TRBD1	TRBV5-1	TGCGCCAGCAGCTTGGCCACAGGGGGCGTTATAGCCAAAAACATTCAGTACTTC	CASSLATGGVIAKNIQYF
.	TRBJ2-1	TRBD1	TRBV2	TGTGCCAGCAGCCAACTGGGACAGACATACAATGAGCAGTTCTTC	CASSQLGQTYNEQFF
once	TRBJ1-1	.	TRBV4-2	TGTGCCAGCAGCCAAGATACCCCTGAAGCTTTCTTT	CASSQDTPEAFF
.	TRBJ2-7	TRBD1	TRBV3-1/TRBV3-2	TGTGCCAGCAGCCCCGGGACAGGGTCCTACGAGCAGTACTTC	CASSPGTGSYEQYF
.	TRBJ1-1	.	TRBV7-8	TGTGCCAGCAGCTTAGTCCGGGGGTCGGGTGAAGCTTTCTTT	CASSLVRGSGEAFF
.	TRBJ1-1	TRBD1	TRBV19	TGTGCCAGTTCACCGGGACAGGGATACGAAGCTTTCTTT	CASSPGQGYEAFF
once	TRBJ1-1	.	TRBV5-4	TGTGCCAGCAGCTTGGGGGCAGCTGAAGCTTTCTTT	CASSLGAAEAFF
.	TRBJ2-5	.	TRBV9	TGTGCCAGCAGCGTATATCAGGGGCTTGTTCAAGAGACCCAGTACTTC	CASSVYQGLVQETQYF
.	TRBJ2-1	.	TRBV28	TGTGCCAGCAGTTTGTTGGGCCAGGGAAATGAGCAGTTCTTC	CASSLLGQGNEQFF
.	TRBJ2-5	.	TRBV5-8	TGTGCCAGCAGCTTCGCTCCGGGTCGTCTAAACGAGACCCAGTACTTC	CASSFAPGRLNETQYF
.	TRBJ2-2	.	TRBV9	TGTGCCAGCAGCTCATTTCCCGGGGAGCTGTTTTTT	CASSSFPGELFF
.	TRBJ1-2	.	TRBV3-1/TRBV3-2	TGTGCCAGCAGCCAAAACCGATTGAACTATGGCTACACCTTC	CASSQNRLNYGYTF
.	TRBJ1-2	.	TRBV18	TGTGCCAGCTCACCACCAAGAGGCTATGGCTACACCTTC	CASSPPRGYGYTF
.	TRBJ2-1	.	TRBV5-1	TGCGCCAGCAGCTCATATTGGAACGGTGATGAGCAGTTCTTC	CASSSYWNGDEQFF
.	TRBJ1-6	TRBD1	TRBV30	TGTGCCTGGGGGGACAGCTCCAAAAATTCACCCCTCCACTTT	CAWGDSSKNSPLHF
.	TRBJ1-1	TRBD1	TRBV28	TGTGCCAGCGGCCAGATCGGACAGGGGGACACTGAAGCTTTCTTT	CASGQIGQGDTEAFF
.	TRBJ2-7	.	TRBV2	TGTGCCAGCAGTGAAGCTGGCAGGGAAATTGAGGAGCAGTACTTC	CASSEAGREIEEQYF
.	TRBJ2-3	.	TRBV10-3	TGTGCCATCAGTCAACTAGGGGCAGATACGCAGTATTTT	CAISQLGADTQYF
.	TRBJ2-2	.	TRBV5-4	TGTGCCAGCAGCTTGGATCGCTTAGGCAGGGGAAACACCGGGGAGCTGTTTTTT	CASSLDRLGRGNTGELFF
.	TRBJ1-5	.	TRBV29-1	TGCAGCGTTGATGAGGGTTTGGGTCAGCCCCAGCATTTT	CSVDEGLGQPQHF
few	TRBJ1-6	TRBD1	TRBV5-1	TGCGCCAGCAGCTTAGACAGGGGTTATAATTCACCCCTCCACTTT	CASSLDRGYNSPLHF
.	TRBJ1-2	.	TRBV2	TGTGCCAGCAGTGACGGGAGGCTCACTGGCTACACCTTC	CASSDGRLTGYTF
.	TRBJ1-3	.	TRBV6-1	TGTGCCAGCAGTGAAGTTCATCGTCGAAGGGACACCATATATTTT	CASSEVHRRRDTIYF
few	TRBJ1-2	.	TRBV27	TGTGCCAGCAGTTTAGGTTGGACAGAGGAGGGCTACACCTTC	CASSLGWTEEGYTF
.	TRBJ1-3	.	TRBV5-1	TGCGCCAGCAGCCCATGGACAACTGGTACTGGAAACACCATATATTTT	CASSPWTTGTGNTIYF
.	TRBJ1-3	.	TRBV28	TGTGCCAGCAAGGCCGGTGCAGGGGCAAATGGAAACACCATATATTTT	CASKAGAGANGNTIYF
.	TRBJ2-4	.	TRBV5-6	TGTGCCAGCAGCTTTGGCAGGGGCAACATTCAGTACTTC	CASSFGRGNIQYF